A selection of T cell receptor beta chains follows, all from one sample in a study of cytomegalovirus exposure and HLA in healthy donors. Profiled with immunoSEQ multiplex PCR; TCRdb holds only in-frame clones, not every one. Of around 150,000 clones in the sample, just under 70% were seen once. The sequencing sample was made of PBMCs. The receptors come from a man aged 55-75 years in good health and CMV-seronegative. The CDR3 runs from the conserved cysteine through the conserved F or W. D genes are given only for firm matches. Only part of the rows carry a size: once, few, many, or a class if the clone is expanded.

clone_size: -; v_call: TRBV28; j_call: TRBJ2-7; d_call: -; cdr3_aa: CASNGILAGTYEQYF; cdr3_nt: TGTGCCAGCAATGGGATTCTAGCCGGAACCTACGAGCAGTACTTC
clone_size: -; v_call: TRBV7-3; j_call: TRBJ2-3; d_call: TRBD2; cdr3_aa: CASSLLAGEDTQYF; cdr3_nt: TGTGCCAGCAGCCTACTAGCGGGAGAAGATACGCAGTATTTT
clone_size: -; v_call: TRBV27; j_call: TRBJ2-2; d_call: -; cdr3_aa: CASSSRDSGTNTGELFF; cdr3_nt: TGTGCCAGCAGTTCCCGTGATAGCGGAACGAACACCGGGGAGCTGTTTTTT
clone_size: -; v_call: TRBV27; j_call: TRBJ2-1; d_call: TRBD2; cdr3_aa: CASSMPLSGRPYNEQFF; cdr3_nt: TGTGCCAGCAGTATGCCCCTTAGCGGGAGGCCCTACAATGAGCAGTTCTTC
clone_size: -; v_call: TRBV9; j_call: TRBJ2-7; d_call: -; cdr3_aa: CASSPRSSTYEQYF; cdr3_nt: TGTGCCAGCAGCCCCCGCAGTTCAACCTACGAGCAGTACTTC
clone_size: -; v_call: TRBV7-2; j_call: TRBJ2-3; d_call: TRBD2; cdr3_aa: CASSSGLAGEDTDTQYF; cdr3_nt: TGTGCCAGCAGCTCAGGACTAGCGGGAGAGGATACAGATACGCAGTATTTT
clone_size: -; v_call: TRBV7-2; j_call: TRBJ2-4; d_call: -; cdr3_aa: CASSLISENIQYF; cdr3_nt: TGTGCCAGCAGCTTAATTAGTGAGAACATTCAGTACTTC
clone_size: few; v_call: TRBV7-9; j_call: TRBJ2-4; d_call: TRBD1; cdr3_aa: CASSPRTGENIQYF; cdr3_nt: TGTGCCAGCAGCCCCCGGACAGGGGAAAACATTCAGTACTTC
clone_size: -; v_call: TRBV7-9; j_call: TRBJ1-2; d_call: TRBD1; cdr3_aa: CASSLGQLNYGYTF; cdr3_nt: TGTGCCAGCAGCTTGGGACAGCTTAACTATGGCTACACCTTC
clone_size: -; v_call: TRBV7-8; j_call: TRBJ2-3; d_call: -; cdr3_aa: CASSNPRGGSGTDTQYF; cdr3_nt: TGTGCCAGCAGCAACCCTCGGGGTGGTAGCGGCACAGATACGCAGTATTTT
clone_size: -; v_call: TRBV18; j_call: TRBJ2-4; d_call: -; cdr3_aa: CASSPLPGDKKNIQYF; cdr3_nt: TGTGCCAGCTCACCTCTCCCGGGAGACAAAAAAAACATTCAGTACTTC
clone_size: few; v_call: TRBV6-5; j_call: TRBJ2-1; d_call: TRBD2; cdr3_aa: CASSWMGLAIAPKFF; cdr3_nt: TGTGCCAGCAGTTGGATGGGACTAGCGATTGCGCCTAAGTTCTTC
clone_size: once; v_call: TRBV5-1; j_call: TRBJ1-6; d_call: -; cdr3_aa: CASSLNREGSPLHF; cdr3_nt: TGCGCCAGCAGCTTAAACAGGGAGGGGTCACCCCTCCACTTT
clone_size: -; v_call: TRBV19; j_call: TRBJ2-7; d_call: -; cdr3_aa: CASSSDGDYEQYF; cdr3_nt: TGTGCCAGTAGCTCTGATGGAGACTACGAGCAGTACTTC
clone_size: -; v_call: TRBV6-1; j_call: TRBJ2-6; d_call: -; cdr3_aa: CASTKGSGANVLTF; cdr3_nt: TGTGCCAGCACTAAGGGGTCTGGGGCCAACGTCCTGACTTTC
clone_size: -; v_call: TRBV10-2; j_call: TRBJ1-2; d_call: -; cdr3_aa: CASMGGNGYTF; cdr3_nt: TGCGCCAGCATGGGAGGGAATGGCTACACCTTC
clone_size: many; v_call: TRBV7-9; j_call: TRBJ2-1; d_call: -; cdr3_aa: CASSLLGSSYNEQFF; cdr3_nt: TGTGCCAGCAGCTTACTCGGGAGTAGTTACAATGAGCAGTTCTTC
clone_size: -; v_call: TRBV15; j_call: TRBJ1-5; d_call: TRBD1; cdr3_aa: CATSSNLGGPNSPYNQPQHF; cdr3_nt: TGTGCCACCAGCAGTAACCTAGGGGGCCCTAACTCCCCTTACAATCAGCCCCAGCATTTT
clone_size: -; v_call: TRBV27; j_call: TRBJ2-7; d_call: TRBD1; cdr3_aa: CASSLTNRGRYEQYF; cdr3_nt: TGTGCCAGCAGTTTAACCAACAGGGGGCGGTACGAGCAGTACTTC
clone_size: few; v_call: TRBV2; j_call: TRBJ1-5; d_call: -; cdr3_aa: CASSDQVSNQPQHF; cdr3_nt: TGTGCCAGCAGTGATCAGGTTAGCAATCAGCCCCAGCATTTT
clone_size: -; v_call: TRBV5-4; j_call: TRBJ2-3; d_call: -; cdr3_aa: CASSGRGPDTQYF; cdr3_nt: TGTGCCAGCAGCGGGAGAGGACCAGATACGCAGTATTTT
clone_size: few; v_call: TRBV4-1; j_call: TRBJ2-4; d_call: TRBD1; cdr3_aa: CASSQLLQGNIQYF; cdr3_nt: TGCGCCAGCAGCCAATTGTTACAGGGGAACATTCAGTACTTC
clone_size: -; v_call: TRBV4-2; j_call: TRBJ1-1; d_call: -; cdr3_aa: CASSQDVPGTTEAFF; cdr3_nt: TGTGCCAGCAGCCAAGATGTCCCCGGGACAACTGAAGCTTTCTTT